The clone carrying this T cell receptor beta chain occurred many times. Its cognate antigen is unknown. The data were obtained in a study of T-cell memory formation after mild COVID-19. Germline lookup yields CDR1 SGHRS and CDR2 YFSETQ. Trimming removed 2 bases from V and 3 bases from J, with 2 bases in between. This CDR3 region has 11 residues. Study-wide results and caveats: Contracting CD4+ clones lay largely in CM and EM, with CD8+ ones residing in EMRA. Confirmation of SARS-CoV-2 specificity was lacking for second-wave clones peaking day 37.

A 5'RACE reaction primed in the constant segment made cDNA libraries of TCR alpha and TCR beta, and these carried sample barcodes and UMIs. MiXCR was run by TCRdb on the 5' RACE reads, yielding one entry per CDR3 protein. The sample carries about 49,000 distinct CDR3 sequences, around 7.3% recorded once. The V and J genes are TRBV5-1 and TRBJ2-5; the D is unclear. This TCR was recovered from a man between 18 and 29 years old who had mild COVID-19 (a few samples of this study predate the infection). Cell type and time point are not known. The source material was PBMCs or a T cell subset sorted from them (not recorded which). The CDR3 spells CASSFEETQYF. As DNA, the CDR3 is TGCGCCAGCAGCTTTGAAGAGACCCAGTACTTC.